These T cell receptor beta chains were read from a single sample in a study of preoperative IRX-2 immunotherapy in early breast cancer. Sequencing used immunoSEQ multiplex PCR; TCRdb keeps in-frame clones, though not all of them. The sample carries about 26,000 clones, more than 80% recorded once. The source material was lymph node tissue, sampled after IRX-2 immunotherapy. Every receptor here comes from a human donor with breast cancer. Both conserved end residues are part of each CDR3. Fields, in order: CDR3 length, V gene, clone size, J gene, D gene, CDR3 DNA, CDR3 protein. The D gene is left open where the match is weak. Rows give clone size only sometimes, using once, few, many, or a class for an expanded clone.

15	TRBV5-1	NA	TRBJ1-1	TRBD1	TGCGCCAGCAGCCTGGCACAGGGGGAAGGGACTGAAGCTTTCTTT	CASSLAQGEGTEAFF
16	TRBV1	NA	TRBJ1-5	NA	TGCGCCAGCAGCCAAGATGGGGGCCATAGCAATCAGCCCCAGCATTTT	CASSQDGGHSNQPQHF
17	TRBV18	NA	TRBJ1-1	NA	TGTGCCAGCTCACCACGAGGTTTAGAGGGCGCGGACACTGAAGCTTTCTTT	CASSPRGLEGADTEAFF
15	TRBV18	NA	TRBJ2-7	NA	TGTGCCAGCTCCCTTACCAGGGGCAGGGCGGACGAGCAGTACTTC	CASSLTRGRADEQYF
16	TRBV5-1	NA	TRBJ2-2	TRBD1	TGCGCCAGCACCTCTCCCCGGGACAGGGCTGCCGGGGAGCTGTTTTTT	CASTSPRDRAAGELFF
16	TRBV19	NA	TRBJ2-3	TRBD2	TGTGCCAGTAGTAAGGCTAGCGGGGACCTCACAGATACGCAGTATTTT	CASSKASGDLTDTQYF
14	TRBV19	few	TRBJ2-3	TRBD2	TGTGCCAGTAGGAGCGGGGGGGCAGCGGATACGCAGTATTTT	CASRSGGAADTQYF
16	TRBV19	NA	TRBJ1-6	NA	TGTGCCAGTAGTACAAGGACGTCCGTGGATAATTCACCCCTCCACTTT	CASSTRTSVDNSPLHF
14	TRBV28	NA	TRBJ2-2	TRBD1	TGTGCCAGTTGGACAGGGAGCGGAACCGGGGAGCTGTTTTTT	CASWTGSGTGELFF
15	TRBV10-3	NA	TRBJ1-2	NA	TGTGCCAGCTCTAAATCTTTCGGGATTGACTATGGCTACACCTTC	CASSKSFGIDYGYTF
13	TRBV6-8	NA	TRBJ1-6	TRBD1	TGTGCCAGCAGTCCGACAGGGGGAGCACCCCTCCACTTT	CASSPTGGAPLHF
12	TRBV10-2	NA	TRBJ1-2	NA	TGCGCCAGCAGTGAGGGGAACTATGGCTACACCTTC	CASSEGNYGYTF
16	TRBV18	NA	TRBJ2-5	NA	TGTGCCAGCTCACCACTGGGAGGAACGAGGCAAGAGACCCAGTACTTC	CASSPLGGTRQETQYF
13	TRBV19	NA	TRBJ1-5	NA	TGTGCCAGTAGTATAGCCCGGGATCAGCCCCAGCATTTT	CASSIARDQPQHF
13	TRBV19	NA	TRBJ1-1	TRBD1	TGTGCCAAATTACAGGGGATAGGGACTGAAGCTTTCTTT	CAKLQGIGTEAFF
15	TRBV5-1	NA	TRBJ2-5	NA	TGCGCCAGCAGCCCCACCGGGACCGTACAAGAGACCCAGTACTTC	CASSPTGTVQETQYF
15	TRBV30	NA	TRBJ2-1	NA	TGTGCCTGGAGTATAACGGGGGCGCCCTACAATGAGCAGTTCTTC	CAWSITGAPYNEQFF
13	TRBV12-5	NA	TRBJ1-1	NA	TGTGCCAGCACGGGCTGGAGGCACACTGAAGCTTTCTTT	CASTGWRHTEAFF